What follows describes a single T cell receptor (beta chain). Antigen specificity is unknown. This entry is derived from a study of vaccination and CD4 T cells after COVID-19. Across the study: With a range of 35 to 161, the median interval from diagnosis to drawing post-COVID samples was approximately 91 days. Stimuli were overlapping spike peptide pools of SARS-CoV-2 and three common cold coronaviruses (HCoV-NL63, HCoV-OC43, HCoV-229E). Notes on the study in general: No early post-infection timepoints were studied, and convalescent patients studied were relatively few.

An Oncomine TCR Beta short-read assay was used to sequence the DNA from cultured CD4+ T cells. Cultured CD4+ T cells yielded the extracted genomic DNA. Each CDR3 protein is one row after TCRdb ran MiXCR on the PCR reads. The sample lists under 2,000 distinct CDR3 sequences, less than 20% occurring once. Losses at the gene ends were 4 bases for V and 5 bases for J; bases not matched to a gene: 8. Germline values: CDR1 SGHNT, CDR2 YYREEE (reference sequence). The CDR3 covers 15 residues. Treatment described: roughly 10-day PBMC culture with coronavirus spike peptide pools or control peptides (ViraFEST assay). CD4+ T lymphocytes from the unexposed donor were collected before the COVID-19 pandemic (2011-2018).

This receptor was obtained from a human donor in good health. The sample comprised CD4+ T cells from blood, cultured in vitro. V is TRBV5-4 and J is TRBJ1-4; 7 nucleotides agree with TRBD1. This chain's CDR3 is CASSPRQGKNEKLFF. The CDR3 bases are TGTGCCAGCAGCCCCAGACAGGGCAAGAATGAAAAACTGTTTTTT.